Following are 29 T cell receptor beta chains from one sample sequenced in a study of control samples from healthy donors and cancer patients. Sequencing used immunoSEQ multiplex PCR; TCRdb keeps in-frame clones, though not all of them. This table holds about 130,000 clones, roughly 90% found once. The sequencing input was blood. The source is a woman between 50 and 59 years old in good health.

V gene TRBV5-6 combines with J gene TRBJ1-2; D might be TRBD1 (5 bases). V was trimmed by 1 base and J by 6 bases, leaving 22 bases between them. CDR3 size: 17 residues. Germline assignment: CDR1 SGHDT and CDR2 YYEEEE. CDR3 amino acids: CASSLRGREYGYHGYTF. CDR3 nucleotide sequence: TGTGCCAGCAGCTTGAGGGGCAGGGAATACGGTTACCATGGCTACACCTTC.

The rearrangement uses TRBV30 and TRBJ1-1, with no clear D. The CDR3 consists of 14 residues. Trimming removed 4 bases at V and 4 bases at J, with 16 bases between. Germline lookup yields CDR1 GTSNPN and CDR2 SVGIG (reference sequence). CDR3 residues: CAWKRSNVGTEAFF. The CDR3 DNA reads TGTGCCTGGAAACGGTCTAATGTGGGCACTGAAGCTTTCTTT.

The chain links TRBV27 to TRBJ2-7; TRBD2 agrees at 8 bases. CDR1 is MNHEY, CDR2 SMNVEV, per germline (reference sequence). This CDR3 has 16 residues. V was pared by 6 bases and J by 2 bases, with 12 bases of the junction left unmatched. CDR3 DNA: TGTGCCAGCAGCCTATCCCGTGGTAGCGGGGCCTACGAGCAGTACTTC. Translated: CASSLSRGSGAYEQYF.

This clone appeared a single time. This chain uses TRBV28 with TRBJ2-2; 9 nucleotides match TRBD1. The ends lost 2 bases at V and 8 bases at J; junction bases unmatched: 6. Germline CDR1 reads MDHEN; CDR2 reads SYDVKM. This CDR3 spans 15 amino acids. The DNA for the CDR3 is TGTGCCAGCAGTTTAAGGGACAGGGTAACTGGGGAGCTGTTTTTT. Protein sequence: CASSLRDRVTGELFF.

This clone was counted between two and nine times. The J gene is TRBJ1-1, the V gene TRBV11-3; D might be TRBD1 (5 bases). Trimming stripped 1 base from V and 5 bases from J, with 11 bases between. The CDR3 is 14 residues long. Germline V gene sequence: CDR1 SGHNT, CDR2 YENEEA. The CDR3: CASSLGQGGTEAFF. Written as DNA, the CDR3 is TGTGCCAGCAGCTTAGGGCAGGGAGGTACTGAAGCTTTCTTT.

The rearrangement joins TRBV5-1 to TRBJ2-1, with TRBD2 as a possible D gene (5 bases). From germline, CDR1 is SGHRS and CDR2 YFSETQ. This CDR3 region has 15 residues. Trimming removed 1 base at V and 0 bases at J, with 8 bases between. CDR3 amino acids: CASSLRRDSYNEQFF. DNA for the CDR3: TGCGCCAGCAGCTTGCGACGGGACTCCTACAATGAGCAGTTCTTC. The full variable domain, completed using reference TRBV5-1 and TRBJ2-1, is KAGVTQTPRYLIKTRGQQVTLSCSPISGHRSVSWYQQTPGQGLQFLFEYFSETQRNKGNFPGRFSGRQFSNSRSEMNVSTLELGDSALYLCASSLRRDSYNEQFFGPGTRLTVL.

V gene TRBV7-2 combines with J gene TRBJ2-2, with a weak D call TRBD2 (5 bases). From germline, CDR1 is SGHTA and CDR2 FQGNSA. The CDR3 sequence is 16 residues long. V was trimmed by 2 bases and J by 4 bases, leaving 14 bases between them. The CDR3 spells CASSLRLVGSTGELFF. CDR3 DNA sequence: TGTGCCAGCAGCTTACGCCTAGTGGGGAGCACCGGGGAGCTGTTTTTT.

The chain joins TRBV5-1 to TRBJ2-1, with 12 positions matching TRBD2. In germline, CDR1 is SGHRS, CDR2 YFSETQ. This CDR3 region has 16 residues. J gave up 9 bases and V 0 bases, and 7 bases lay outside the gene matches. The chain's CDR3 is CASSLAWELAGGEQFF. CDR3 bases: TGCGCCAGCAGCTTGGCCTGGGAACTAGCGGGAGGTGAGCAGTTCTTC.

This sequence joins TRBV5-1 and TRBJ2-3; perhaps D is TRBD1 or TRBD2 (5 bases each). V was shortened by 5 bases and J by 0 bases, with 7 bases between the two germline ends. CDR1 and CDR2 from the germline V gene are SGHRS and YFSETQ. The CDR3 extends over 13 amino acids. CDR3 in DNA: TGCGCCAGCAGGGGGGACAGCACAGATACGCAGTATTTT. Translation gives CASRGDSTDTQYF.

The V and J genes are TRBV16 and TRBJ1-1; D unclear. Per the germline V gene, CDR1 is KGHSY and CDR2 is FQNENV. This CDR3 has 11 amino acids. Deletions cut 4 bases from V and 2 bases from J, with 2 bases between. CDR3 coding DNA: TGTGCCAGCAGCCGTAACACTGAAGCTTTCTTT. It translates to CASSRNTEAFF.

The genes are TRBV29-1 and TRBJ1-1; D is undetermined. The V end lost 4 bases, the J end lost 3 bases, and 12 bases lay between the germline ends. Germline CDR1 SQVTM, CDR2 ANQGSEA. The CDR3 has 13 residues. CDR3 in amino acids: CSVGLGVYTEAFF. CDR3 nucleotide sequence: TGCAGCGTTGGGTTGGGCGTATACACTGAAGCTTTCTTT.

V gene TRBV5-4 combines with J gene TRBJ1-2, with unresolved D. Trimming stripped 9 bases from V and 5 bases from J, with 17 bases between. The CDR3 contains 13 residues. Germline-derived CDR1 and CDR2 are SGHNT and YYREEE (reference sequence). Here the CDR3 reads CATQKQGLYGYTF. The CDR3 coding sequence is TGTGCCACCCAGAAACAAGGCTTATATGGCTACACCTTC. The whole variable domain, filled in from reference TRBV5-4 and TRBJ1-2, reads ETGVTQSPTHLIKTRGQQVTLRCSSQSGHNTVSWYQQALGQGPQFIFQYYREEENGRGNFPPRFSGLQFPNYSSELNVNALELDDSALYLCATQKQGLYGYTFGSGTRLTVV.

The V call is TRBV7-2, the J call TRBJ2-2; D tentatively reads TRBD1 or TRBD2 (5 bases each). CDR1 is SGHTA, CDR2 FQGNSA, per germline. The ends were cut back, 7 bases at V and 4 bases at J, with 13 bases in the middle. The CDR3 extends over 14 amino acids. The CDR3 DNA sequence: TGTGCCAGCACGACAGTAGGGAGCACCGGGGAGCTGTTTTTT. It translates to CASTTVGSTGELFF.

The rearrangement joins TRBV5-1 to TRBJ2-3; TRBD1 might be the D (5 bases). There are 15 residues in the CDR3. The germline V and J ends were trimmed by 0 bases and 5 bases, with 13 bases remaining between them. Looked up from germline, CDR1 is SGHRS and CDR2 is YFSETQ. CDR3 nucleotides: TGCGCCAGCAGCTTGGGGGGCGTAGACCGAGATACGCAGTATTTT. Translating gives CASSLGGVDRDTQYF.

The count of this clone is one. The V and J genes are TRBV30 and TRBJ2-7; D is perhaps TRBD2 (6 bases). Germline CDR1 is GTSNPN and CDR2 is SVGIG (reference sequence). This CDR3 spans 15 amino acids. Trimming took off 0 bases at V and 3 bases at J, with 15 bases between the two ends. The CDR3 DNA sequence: TGTGCCTGGAGTGTACCCGCGGGGCAGGGCTACGAGCAGTACTTC. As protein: CAWSVPAGQGYEQYF.

The CDR3 DNA is TGCGCCAGCAGCGAACCAGGGGCAAGGGATGGCTACACCTTC. It codes for CASSEPGARDGYTF. V usage is TRBV5-1 and J usage is TRBJ1-2; TRBD1 is a possible D gene (6 bases). The CDR3 contains 14 residues. V gave up 4 bases and J gave up 6 bases, with 16 bases separating them. Germline loops: CDR1 SGHRS, CDR2 YFSETQ. The variable domain in full, with the rest retrieved from reference TRBV5-1 and TRBJ1-2, is KAGVTQTPRYLIKTRGQQVTLSCSPISGHRSVSWYQQTPGQGLQFLFEYFSETQRNKGNFPGRFSGRQFSNSRSEMNVSTLELGDSALYLCASSEPGARDGYTFGSGTRLTVV.

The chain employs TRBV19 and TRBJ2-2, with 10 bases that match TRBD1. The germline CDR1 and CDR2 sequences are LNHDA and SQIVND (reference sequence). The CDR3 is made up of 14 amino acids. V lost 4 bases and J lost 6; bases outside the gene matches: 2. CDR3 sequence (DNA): TGTGCCAGTAGTACAGACAGGGGGCCCGGGGAGCTGTTTTTT. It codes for CASSTDRGPGELFF.

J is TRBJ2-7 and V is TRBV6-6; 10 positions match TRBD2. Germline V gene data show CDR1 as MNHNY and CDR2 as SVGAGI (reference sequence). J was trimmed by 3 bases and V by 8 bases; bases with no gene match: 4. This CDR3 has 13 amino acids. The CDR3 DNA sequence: TGTGCCAGCGCGGCTAGCGGGAGCTACGAGCAGTACTTC. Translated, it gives CASAASGSYEQYF.

CDR3 sequence: CASSQPGSGNTIYF. The CDR3 DNA reads as TGCGCCAGCAGCCAACCGGGCTCTGGAAACACCATATATTTT. The chain has TRBV5-1 and TRBJ1-3; D gene uncertain. V lost 4 bases and J lost 0, with 8 bases in between. CDR3 length: 14 amino acids. From germline, CDR1 is SGHRS and CDR2 YFSETQ.

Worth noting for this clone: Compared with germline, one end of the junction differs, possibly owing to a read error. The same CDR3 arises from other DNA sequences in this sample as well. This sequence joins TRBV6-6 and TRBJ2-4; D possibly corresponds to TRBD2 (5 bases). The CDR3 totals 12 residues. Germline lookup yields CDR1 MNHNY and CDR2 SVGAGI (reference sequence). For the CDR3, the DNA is TGTGCCAGCAGCTACCGAGGAGAGGGATTTAGGTTC. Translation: CASSYRGEGFRF.

CDR3: CASSPTSGGALGETQYF. Written as DNA, the CDR3 is TGTGCCAGCTCACCTACTAGCGGGGGGGCCCTTGGAGAGACCCAGTACTTC. The V call is TRBV18, the J call TRBJ2-5, with 13 bases matching TRBD2. Germline lookup yields CDR1 KGHSH and CDR2 LQKENI. With 3 bases clipped from V and 4 bases from J, the junction kept 8 bases outside the gene matches. The CDR3 loop spans 17 amino acids.

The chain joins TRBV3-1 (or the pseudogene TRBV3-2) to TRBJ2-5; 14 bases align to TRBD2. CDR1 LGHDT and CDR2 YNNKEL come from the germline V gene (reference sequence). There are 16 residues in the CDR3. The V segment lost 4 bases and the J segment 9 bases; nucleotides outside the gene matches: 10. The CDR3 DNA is TGTGCCAGCAGCCCCCAGACTAGCGGGGGGGCCATGCCCCAGTACTTC. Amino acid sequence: CASSPQTSGGAMPQYF.

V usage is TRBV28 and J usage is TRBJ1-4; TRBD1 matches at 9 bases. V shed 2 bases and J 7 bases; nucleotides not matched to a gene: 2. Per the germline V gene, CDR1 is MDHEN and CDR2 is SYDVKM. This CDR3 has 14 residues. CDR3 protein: CASSLTGGSEKLFF. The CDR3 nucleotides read TGTGCCAGCAGTTTAACAGGGGGCAGTGAAAAACTGTTTTTT.

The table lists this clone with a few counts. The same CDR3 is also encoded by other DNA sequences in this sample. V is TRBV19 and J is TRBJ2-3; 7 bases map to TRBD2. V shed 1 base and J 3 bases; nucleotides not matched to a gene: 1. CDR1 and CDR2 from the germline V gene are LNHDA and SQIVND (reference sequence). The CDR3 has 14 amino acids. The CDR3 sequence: CASSIGLATDTQYF. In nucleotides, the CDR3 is TGTGCCAGTAGTATAGGACTAGCAACAGATACGCAGTATTTT.

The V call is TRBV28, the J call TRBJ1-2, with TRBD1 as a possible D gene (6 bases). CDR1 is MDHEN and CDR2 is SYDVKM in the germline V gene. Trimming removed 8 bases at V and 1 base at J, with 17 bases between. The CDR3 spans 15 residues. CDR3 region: CASQTGGGGNYGYTF. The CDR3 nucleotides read TGTGCCAGCCAAACAGGAGGGGGAGGTAACTATGGCTACACCTTC.

CDR3 nucleotide sequence: TGTGCCAGCTCACCACCCTTGAGGACAGGTGGGAACACTGAAGCTTTCTTT. The encoded protein is CASSPPLRTGGNTEAFF. The V and J genes are TRBV18 and TRBJ1-1; 7 positions agree with TRBD1. The CDR3 is 17 residues long. CDR1 and CDR2 from the germline V gene are KGHSH and LQKENI. V shed 0 bases, J shed 1 base, and the junction held 8 bases outside the gene matches.

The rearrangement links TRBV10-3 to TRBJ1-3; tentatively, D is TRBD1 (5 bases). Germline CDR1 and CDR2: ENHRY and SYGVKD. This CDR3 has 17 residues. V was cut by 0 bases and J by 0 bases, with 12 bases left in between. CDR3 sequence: CAISESGHRISGNTIYF. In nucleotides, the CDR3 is TGTGCCATCAGTGAGTCAGGGCACAGGATCTCTGGAAACACCATATATTTT.

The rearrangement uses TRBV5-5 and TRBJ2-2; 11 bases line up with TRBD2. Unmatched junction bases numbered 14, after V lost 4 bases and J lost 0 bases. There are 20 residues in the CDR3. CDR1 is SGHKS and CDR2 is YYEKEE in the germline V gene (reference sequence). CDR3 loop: CASSISPRSSGRSNTGELFF. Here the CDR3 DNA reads TGTGCCAGCAGCATCTCCCCCCGATCTAGCGGGAGGTCGAACACCGGGGAGCTGTTTTTT.

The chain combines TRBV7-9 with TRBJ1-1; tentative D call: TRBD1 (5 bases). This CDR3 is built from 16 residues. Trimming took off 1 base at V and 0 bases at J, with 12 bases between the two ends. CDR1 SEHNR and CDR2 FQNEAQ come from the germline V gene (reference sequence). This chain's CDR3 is CASSLVRAGMNTEAFF. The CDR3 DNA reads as TGTGCCAGCAGCTTAGTGCGGGCAGGGATGAACACTGAAGCTTTCTTT.